A selection of T cell receptor beta chains follows, all from one sample in a study of T cell repertoires in cytomegalovirus infection. These receptors have no known antigen. MiXCR, run by TCRdb on the reads, gives a single entry per CDR3 protein. The table has about 890,000 distinct CDR3 sequences, roughly 30% seen once. The source was cultured CD8+ T cells from PBMCs, collected from culture after CMV antigen stimulation. These receptors were collected from a human donor in good health (CMV status not recorded). Some clones in this sample may be carry-over from other donors' samples. Each CDR3 is given with its conserved first and last residue. D genes are given only for firm matches. Where a row states a size, it is once, few, many or the class of an expanded clone; other rows omit it.

cdr3_nt	cdr3_aa	v_call	j_call	d_call	clone_size
TGTGCCAGTAGTATCCCCTCCTCCTACAGCGCCAATGAGCAGTTCTTC	CASSIPSSYSANEQFF	TRBV19	TRBJ2-1	NA	NA
TGTGCCAGCAGTCCTCGTGCAGGGACAAACGATGAGCAGTTCTTC	CASSPRAGTNDEQFF	TRBV6-1	TRBJ2-1	NA	few
TGTGCCAGCAGTAACCAGGGGATCGGGGAGCTGTTTTTT	CASSNQGIGELFF	TRBV12-3/TRBV12-4	TRBJ2-2	NA	few
TGTGCCAGCAGTGAATGGAACGAACGCACAGATACGCAGTATTTT	CASSEWNERTDTQYF	TRBV25-1	TRBJ2-3	NA	NA
TGTGCCAGCAAATTAATAGGGTTCTCCTACAATGAGCAGTTCTTC	CASKLIGFSYNEQFF	TRBV6-1	TRBJ2-1	NA	few
TGTGCCAGTAGTATAGTTGGGGACGGGAATCAGCCCCAGCATTTT	CASSIVGDGNQPQHF	TRBV19	TRBJ1-5	NA	few
TGTGCCAGCAGCCAAGTACAACGGGAGCAGTTCTTC	CASSQVQREQFF	TRBV14	TRBJ2-1	NA	NA
TGTGCTAGCAGCCCTACTAGAGCCGGGGAGCTGTTTTTT	CASSPTRAGELFF	TRBV7-7	TRBJ2-2	NA	few
TGTGCCAACGGGGCGACTAGCGGGGGCTACAATGAGCAGTTCTTC	CANGATSGGYNEQFF	TRBV2	TRBJ2-1	TRBD2	NA
TGTGCTAGTGGCCGGGACCGAGCCACAGATACGCAGTATTTT	CASGRDRATDTQYF	TRBV12-5	TRBJ2-3	NA	NA
TGTGCCAGCAGGGGGGCCAGCGGGGGGGCCCCAGATACGCAGTATTTT	CASRGASGGAPDTQYF	TRBV12-3/TRBV12-4	TRBJ2-3	TRBD2	NA
TGTGCCAGCAGCCTGGGGGGTCCTGAAGCTTTCTTT	CASSLGGPEAFF	TRBV12-3/TRBV12-4	TRBJ1-1	NA	many
TGTGCCAGCAGCTCCACTCCTTATAATTCACCCCTCCACTTT	CASSSTPYNSPLHF	TRBV7-6	TRBJ1-6	NA	NA
TGTGCCAGCAGTGCATCTGACAACAGGGGGAGATGGATGAACACTGAAGCTTTCTTT	CASSASDNRGRWMNTEAFF	TRBV28	TRBJ1-1	TRBD1	few
TGTGCCAGCAGTTTACGCCCAGGGTTTAACACTGAAGCTTTCTTT	CASSLRPGFNTEAFF	TRBV12-3/TRBV12-4	TRBJ1-1	NA	NA
TGCAGTGCTAGAGGAACAGGAGTTGAGGATCAGCCCCAGCATTTT	CSARGTGVEDQPQHF	TRBV20-1	TRBJ1-5	NA	NA
TGTGCCAGCAGTTTACTATCAGGGGCAGGGGTCTACGAGCAGTACTTC	CASSLLSGAGVYEQYF	TRBV27	TRBJ2-7	NA	few
TGTGCCAGTGCGTTCGACAATCAGCCCCAGCATTTT	CASAFDNQPQHF	TRBV19	TRBJ1-5	NA	NA
TGTGCCAGCAGTTACAAAGGCCGGTTGAATGAGCAGTTCTTC	CASSYKGRLNEQFF	TRBV6-2/TRBV6-3	TRBJ2-1	NA	few
TGTGCCAGCAGCCAAGTATTAAGTCTGGAGAGCTCCTACAATGAGCAGTTCTTC	CASSQVLSLESSYNEQFF	TRBV4-2	TRBJ2-1	NA	NA
TGTGCCAGCAGTTACTCGCCCGGGTTGGCCACTGAAGCTTTCTTT	CASSYSPGLATEAFF	TRBV6-5	TRBJ1-1	NA	few
TGTGCCAGCAGCCGGGAATGGGGTGGCAATCAGCCCCAGCATTTT	CASSREWGGNQPQHF	TRBV7-8	TRBJ1-5	NA	many
TGTGCCATCTACCGGGACAGGGATCGCAACAAAGAGACCCAGTACTTC	CAIYRDRDRNKETQYF	TRBV6-1	TRBJ2-5	TRBD1	few
TGTGCCAGCAGTCTCACGACAGGGTACTACGAGCAGTACTTC	CASSLTTGYYEQYF	TRBV27	TRBJ2-7	TRBD1	once
TGCGCCAGCAGCATGGGGACTAGCGGGGGCCTTCAGTATTTT	CASSMGTSGGLQYF	TRBV4-3	TRBJ2-3	TRBD2	NA
TGTGCTAGTGGCTTGACACATTATAGCGGGGGGGCCTCCTACAATGAGCAGTTCTTC	CASGLTHYSGGASYNEQFF	TRBV12-5	TRBJ2-1	TRBD2	NA
TGTGCCAGCAGCTTAGGTAGCGGGGGGGCGGGAAGCTCCTACAATGAGCAGTTCTTC	CASSLGSGGAGSSYNEQFF	TRBV7-2	TRBJ2-1	TRBD2	many
TGCGCCAGCAGTGAGTCTTTTATGTGGGGGGGTAGCACTGAAGCTTTCTTT	CASSESFMWGGSTEAFF	TRBV10-2	TRBJ1-1	NA	few
TGTGCCAGCAGCTTCGCGCGGGCTAGGGAGGGCTACACCTTC	CASSFARAREGYTF	TRBV7-8	TRBJ1-2	NA	few
TGTGCCAGCAGCGTAGGGGGGGCCCTTAACACTGAAGCTTTCTTT	CASSVGGALNTEAFF	TRBV9	TRBJ1-1	NA	few
TGCAGCGTTGGCGAGGACTATGGCTACACCTTC	CSVGEDYGYTF	TRBV29-1	TRBJ1-2	NA	NA
TGTGCCAGCAGTTCGACAGGTTATGGCTATGGCTACACCTTC	CASSSTGYGYGYTF	TRBV27	TRBJ1-2	NA	NA
TGTGCCACCAGTGAAGGGAGTGAGCAGTTCTTC	CATSEGSEQFF	TRBV24-1	TRBJ2-1	NA	NA
TGTGCCAGCAGCGGACAGGGACCGGAATATGGCTACACCTTC	CASSGQGPEYGYTF	TRBV7-9	TRBJ1-2	TRBD1	NA
TGCAGTGCTAGGCGGGGCACAGATACGCAGTATTTT	CSARRGTDTQYF	TRBV20-1	TRBJ2-3	NA	NA
TGTGCCAGCAGTCCACAGGGAGCTGGACGCTATGGCTACACCTTC	CASSPQGAGRYGYTF	TRBV27	TRBJ1-2	NA	NA
TGTGCCAGCAGCCCCTGGACAGGCGAGCCTGAAGCTTTCTTT	CASSPWTGEPEAFF	TRBV7-8	TRBJ1-1	TRBD1	many
TGTGCCAGCAGCTTACTTACCCGACGACAGAACCCAACAACTGAAAAACTGTTTTTT	CASSLLTRRQNPTTEKLFF	TRBV7-6	TRBJ1-4	NA	NA
TGCAGTGCTCTTAGCGGCGAGTCGTCCCAAGAGCCTTCAGATACGCAGTATTTT	CSALSGESSQEPSDTQYF	TRBV20-1	TRBJ2-3	NA	NA
TGTGCCAGCCGCTTGGGGGGGGGAGGCAATCAGCCCCAGCATTTT	CASRLGGGGNQPQHF	TRBV27	TRBJ1-5	NA	few
TGTGCCAGCAGGATACAGGGGGCCGGTCAGCCCCAGCATTTT	CASRIQGAGQPQHF	TRBV12-3/TRBV12-4	TRBJ1-5	TRBD1	few
TGTGCCAGCAGCCCAGCAGGGGGTCTGACAGATACGCAGTATTTT	CASSPAGGLTDTQYF	TRBV7-8	TRBJ2-3	TRBD1	many
TGTGCCAGCAGTGCCGAGATGAACACTGAAGCTTTCTTT	CASSAEMNTEAFF	TRBV6-1	TRBJ1-1	NA	NA
TGTGCCAGCAGCTCCCACGACAGGGGGAGCTCCTACGAGCAGTACTTC	CASSSHDRGSSYEQYF	TRBV7-6	TRBJ2-7	TRBD1	NA
TGTGCCAGCAGCCAGGCCGGGACAGGGCTTCACAATTCACCCCTCCACTTT	CASSQAGTGLHNSPLHF	TRBV3-1	TRBJ1-6	TRBD1	NA
TGTGCCAGTAGTCTAATGGACGGCCAGCCCCAGCATTTT	CASSLMDGQPQHF	TRBV19	TRBJ1-5	NA	NA
TGTGCCAGCAGCTTAGATCGTGACCGAACACCGAACACTGAAGCTTTCTTT	CASSLDRDRTPNTEAFF	TRBV11-2	TRBJ1-1	NA	few
TGTGCCAGCAGTTACTCGACCGAACCACAGAAGAACACCGGGGAGCTGTTTTTT	CASSYSTEPQKNTGELFF	TRBV6-2/TRBV6-3	TRBJ2-2	NA	NA
TGTGCCAGCAGTTCCCCTCATGTTCCGAGAGAGACCCAGTACTTC	CASSSPHVPRETQYF	TRBV7-8	TRBJ2-5	NA	few
TGTGCCAGCAGTTACAGGGACCGGGAGACCCAGTACTTC	CASSYRDRETQYF	TRBV7-6	TRBJ2-5	NA	many
TGTGCCAGCAGTGTACGTGACAGCCGTGAAGCTTTCTTT	CASSVRDSREAFF	TRBV2	TRBJ1-1	NA	NA
TGTGCCAGCAGTTACGGCTCTGGAGAAAAACTGTTTTTT	CASSYGSGEKLFF	TRBV6-6	TRBJ1-4	NA	NA
TGCGCCAGCAGCTTGGAAACAGGGCCTGTGAACACTGAAGCTTTCTTT	CASSLETGPVNTEAFF	TRBV5-1	TRBJ1-1	NA	NA
TGCGCCAGCAGCCATATTGAGCTAGCGGGGAATGAGCAGTTCTTC	CASSHIELAGNEQFF	TRBV4-1	TRBJ2-1	TRBD2	NA
TGTGCCAGCAGTTCGACACCGGATGGGAATCAGCCCCAGCATTTT	CASSSTPDGNQPQHF	TRBV5-5	TRBJ1-5	NA	NA
TGCAGTGCTAGAGACCCCCTCCTAGCGGGGGGGCGAGCAGATACGCAGTATTTT	CSARDPLLAGGRADTQYF	TRBV20-1	TRBJ2-3	TRBD2	NA
TGCAGTGCTACGAGGACAGCCTCCGGGGAGCTGTTTTTT	CSATRTASGELFF	TRBV20-1	TRBJ2-2	NA	NA